The clone carrying this T cell receptor (beta chain) was counted ten times or more. Its specificity is unknown. To make TCR beta libraries, researchers used iRepertoire HTBI primers and Arm-PCR of CDR3 regions. In TCRdb, the multiplex PCR reads were re-called with MiXCR into one record per CDR3 protein. This table holds 350,000 to 450,000 distinct CDR3 sequences, more than 20% found once. These data come from a study of regulatory T cells in long-lasting Graves disease. Noted time point: persistent/refractory GD, antithyroid drugs over 5 years with positive TRAb. The TCR library was prepared using RNA isolated from PBMCs. Notes on the study in general: Persistent Graves' cases showed lower TCR diversity than newly diagnosed cases. Newly diagnosed patients shared approximately 1,000 public clonotypes; persistent patients shared around 2,800.

The germline CDR1 and CDR2 sequences are SGHTA and FQGTGA. The CDR3 covers 13 residues. Trimming took 4 bases from V and 9 from J, leaving 15 bases between them. The sequenced sample was peripheral blood mononuclear cells (PBMCs), obtained when the disease was refractory, from a patient treated with antithyroid drugs. The gene calls are TRBV7-3 and TRBJ1-1, with a possible D match to TRBD1 (5 bases). The receptor's source is a female donor with Graves disease. Here the CDR3 reads CASSSWSGDQAFF. Written as DNA, the CDR3 is TGTGCCAGCAGCTCCTGGTCCGGGGACCAAGCTTTCTTT.